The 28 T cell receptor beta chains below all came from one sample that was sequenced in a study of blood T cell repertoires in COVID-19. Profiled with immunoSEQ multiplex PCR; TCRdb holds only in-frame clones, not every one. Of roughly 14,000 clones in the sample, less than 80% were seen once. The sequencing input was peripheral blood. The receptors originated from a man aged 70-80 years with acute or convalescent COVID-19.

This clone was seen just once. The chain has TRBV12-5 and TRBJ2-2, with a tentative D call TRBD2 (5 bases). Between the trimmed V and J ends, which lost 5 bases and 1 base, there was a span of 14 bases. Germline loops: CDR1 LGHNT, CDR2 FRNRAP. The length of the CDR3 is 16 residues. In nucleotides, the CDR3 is TGTGCTAGTGGTGCCCAACGGACTGTGAACACCGGGGAGCTGTTTTTT. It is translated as CASGAQRTVNTGELFF.

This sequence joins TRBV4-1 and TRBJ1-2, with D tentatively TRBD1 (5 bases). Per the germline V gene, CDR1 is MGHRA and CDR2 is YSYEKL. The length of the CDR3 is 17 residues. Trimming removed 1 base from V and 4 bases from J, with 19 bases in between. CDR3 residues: CASSQVGTEMKFYGYTF. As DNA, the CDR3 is TGCGCCAGCAGCCAAGTTGGGACTGAAATGAAGTTCTATGGCTACACCTTC.

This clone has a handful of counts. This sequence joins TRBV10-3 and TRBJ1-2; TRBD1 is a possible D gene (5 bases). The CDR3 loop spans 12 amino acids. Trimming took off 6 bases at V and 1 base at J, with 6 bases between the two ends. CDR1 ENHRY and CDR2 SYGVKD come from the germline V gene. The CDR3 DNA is TGTGCCATCAGGGACATTAACTATGGCTACACCTTC. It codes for CAIRDINYGYTF.

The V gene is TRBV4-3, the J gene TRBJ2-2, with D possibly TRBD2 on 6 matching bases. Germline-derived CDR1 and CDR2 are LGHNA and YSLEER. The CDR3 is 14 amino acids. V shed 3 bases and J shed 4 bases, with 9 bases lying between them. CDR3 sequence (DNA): TGCGCCAGCAGCCAGGTCGGGGGCACCGGGGAGCTGTTTTTT. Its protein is CASSQVGGTGELFF.

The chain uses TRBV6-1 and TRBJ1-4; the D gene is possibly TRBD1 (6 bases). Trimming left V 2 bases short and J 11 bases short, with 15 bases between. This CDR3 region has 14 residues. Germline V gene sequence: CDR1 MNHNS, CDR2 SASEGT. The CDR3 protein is CASSEIQGGRKLFF. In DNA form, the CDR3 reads TGTGCCAGCAGTGAAATACAGGGTGGAAGGAAACTGTTTTTT.

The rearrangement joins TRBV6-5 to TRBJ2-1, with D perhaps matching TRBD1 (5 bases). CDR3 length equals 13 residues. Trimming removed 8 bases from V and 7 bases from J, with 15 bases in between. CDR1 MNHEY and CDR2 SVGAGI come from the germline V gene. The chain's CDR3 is CASLIAGRNEQFF. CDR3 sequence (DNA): TGTGCCAGCCTTATTGCAGGGCGGAATGAGCAGTTCTTC.

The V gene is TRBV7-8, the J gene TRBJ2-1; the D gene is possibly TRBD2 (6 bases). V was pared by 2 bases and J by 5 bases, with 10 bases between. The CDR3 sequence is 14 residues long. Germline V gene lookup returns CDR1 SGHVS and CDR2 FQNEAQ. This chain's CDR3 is CASSLLGLDNEQFF. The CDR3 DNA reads TGTGCCAGCAGCTTATTGGGACTGGACAATGAGCAGTTCTTC.

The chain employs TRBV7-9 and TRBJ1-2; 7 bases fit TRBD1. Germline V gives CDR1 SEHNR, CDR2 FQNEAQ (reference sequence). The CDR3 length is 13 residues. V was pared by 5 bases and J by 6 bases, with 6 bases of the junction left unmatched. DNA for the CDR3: TGTGCCAGCAGCACCACAGGGGCCGATGGCTACACCTTC. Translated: CASSTTGADGYTF.

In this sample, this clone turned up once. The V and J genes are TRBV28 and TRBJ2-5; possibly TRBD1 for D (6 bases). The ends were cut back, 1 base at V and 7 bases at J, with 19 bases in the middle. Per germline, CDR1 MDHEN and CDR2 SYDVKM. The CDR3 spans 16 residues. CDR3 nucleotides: TGTGCCAGCAGTTTATCCGGGGCAGGGGCTCGGGGGACCCAGTACTTC. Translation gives CASSLSGAGARGTQYF.

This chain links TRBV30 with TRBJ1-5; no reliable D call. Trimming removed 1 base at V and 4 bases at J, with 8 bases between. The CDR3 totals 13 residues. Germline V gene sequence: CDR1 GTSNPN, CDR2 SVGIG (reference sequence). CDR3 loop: CAWSDDTNQPQHF. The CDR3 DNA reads TGTGCCTGGAGTGACGACACAAATCAGCCCCAGCATTTT.

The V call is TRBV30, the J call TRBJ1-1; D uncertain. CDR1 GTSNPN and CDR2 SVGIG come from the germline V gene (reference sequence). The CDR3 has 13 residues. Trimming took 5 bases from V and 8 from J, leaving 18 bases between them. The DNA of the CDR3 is TGTGCCTGGGGGAATTCGGGGAGAGGAGAAGCTTTCTTT. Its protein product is CAWGNSGRGEAFF.

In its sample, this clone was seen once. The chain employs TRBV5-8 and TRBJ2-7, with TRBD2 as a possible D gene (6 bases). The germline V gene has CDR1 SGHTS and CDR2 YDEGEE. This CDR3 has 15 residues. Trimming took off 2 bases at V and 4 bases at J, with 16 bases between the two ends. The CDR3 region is CASSFRERTIYEQYF. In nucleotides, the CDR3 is TGTGCCAGCAGCTTCCGCGAAAGGACTATATACGAGCAGTACTTC. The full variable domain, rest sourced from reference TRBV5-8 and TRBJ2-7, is EAGVTQSPTHLIKTRGQQATLRCSPISGHTSVYWYQQALGLGLQFLLWYDEGEERNRGNFPPRFSGRQFPNYSSELNVNALELEDSALYLCASSFRERTIYEQYFGPGTRLTVT.

This CDR3 reads CASSRVTDNSPLHF. The CDR3 DNA is TGTGCCAGCAGTCGGGTTACGGATAATTCACCCCTCCACTTT. V usage is TRBV27 and J usage is TRBJ1-6; D is undetermined. In germline, CDR1 is MNHEY, CDR2 SMNVEV (reference sequence). There are 14 residues in the CDR3. V lost 5 bases to trimming and J lost 5 bases, with 10 bases between them.

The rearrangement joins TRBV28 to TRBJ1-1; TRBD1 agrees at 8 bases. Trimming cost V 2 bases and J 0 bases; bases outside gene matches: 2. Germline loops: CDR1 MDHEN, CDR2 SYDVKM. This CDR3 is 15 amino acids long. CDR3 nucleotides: TGTGCCAGCAGTTTACTGGGACAGGTGAACACTGAAGCTTTCTTT. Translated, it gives CASSLLGQVNTEAFF.

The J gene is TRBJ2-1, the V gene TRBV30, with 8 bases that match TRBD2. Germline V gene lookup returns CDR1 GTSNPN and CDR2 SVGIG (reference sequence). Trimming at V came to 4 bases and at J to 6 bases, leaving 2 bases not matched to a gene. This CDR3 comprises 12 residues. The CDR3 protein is CAWIRGGNEQFF. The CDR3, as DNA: TGTGCCTGGATTCGGGGGGGCAATGAGCAGTTCTTC.

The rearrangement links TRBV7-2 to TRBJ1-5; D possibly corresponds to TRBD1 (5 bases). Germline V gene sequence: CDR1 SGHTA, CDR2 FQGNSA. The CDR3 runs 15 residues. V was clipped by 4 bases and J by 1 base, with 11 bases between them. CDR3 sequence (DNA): TGTGCCAGCAGCTCCGGGGGATCCAGCAATCAGCCCCAGCATTTT. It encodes CASSSGGSSNQPQHF. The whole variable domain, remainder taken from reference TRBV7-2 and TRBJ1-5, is GAGVSQSPSNKVTEKGKDVELRCDPISGHTALYWYRQSLGQGLEFLIYFQGNSAPDKSGLPSDRFSAERTGGSVSTLTIQRTQQEDSAVYLCASSSGGSSNQPQHFGDGTRLSIL.

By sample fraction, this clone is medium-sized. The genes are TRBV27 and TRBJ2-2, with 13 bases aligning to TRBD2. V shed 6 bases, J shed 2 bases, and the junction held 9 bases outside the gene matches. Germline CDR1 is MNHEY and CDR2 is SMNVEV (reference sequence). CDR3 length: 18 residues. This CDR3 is CASSRRLAGGLNTGELFF. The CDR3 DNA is TGTGCCAGCAGCCGACGACTAGCGGGGGGACTAAACACCGGGGAGCTGTTTTTT.

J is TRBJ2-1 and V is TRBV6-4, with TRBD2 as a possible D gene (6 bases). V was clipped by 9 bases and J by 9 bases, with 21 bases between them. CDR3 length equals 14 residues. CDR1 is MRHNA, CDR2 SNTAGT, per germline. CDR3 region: CASSRGLGPFEQFF. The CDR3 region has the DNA TGTGCCAGTTCTAGGGGACTGGGGCCATTTGAGCAGTTCTTC.

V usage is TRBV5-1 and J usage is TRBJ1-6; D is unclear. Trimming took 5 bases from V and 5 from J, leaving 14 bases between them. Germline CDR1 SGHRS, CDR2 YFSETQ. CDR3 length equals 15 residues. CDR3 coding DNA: TGCGCCAGCAGGCTTTCGGGAGCCAATAATTCACCCCTCCACTTT. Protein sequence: CASRLSGANNSPLHF. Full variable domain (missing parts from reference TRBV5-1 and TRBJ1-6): KAGVTQTPRYLIKTRGQQVTLSCSPISGHRSVSWYQQTPGQGLQFLFEYFSETQRNKGNFPGRFSGRQFSNSRSEMNVSTLELGDSALYLCASRLSGANNSPLHFGNGTRLTVT.

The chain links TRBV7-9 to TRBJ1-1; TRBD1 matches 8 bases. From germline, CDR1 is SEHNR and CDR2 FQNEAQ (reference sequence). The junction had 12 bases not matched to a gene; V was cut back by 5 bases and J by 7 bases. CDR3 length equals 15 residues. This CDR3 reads CASSRRTGGAGEAFF. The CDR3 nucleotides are TGTGCCAGCAGCCGAAGAACAGGGGGAGCTGGTGAAGCTTTCTTT. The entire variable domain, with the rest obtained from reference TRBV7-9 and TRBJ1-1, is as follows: DTGVSQNPRHKITKRGQNVTFRCDPISEHNRLYWYRQTLGQGPEFLTYFQNEAQLEKSRLLSDRFSAERPKGSFSTLEIQRTEQGDSAMYLCASSRRTGGAGEAFFGQGTRLTVV.

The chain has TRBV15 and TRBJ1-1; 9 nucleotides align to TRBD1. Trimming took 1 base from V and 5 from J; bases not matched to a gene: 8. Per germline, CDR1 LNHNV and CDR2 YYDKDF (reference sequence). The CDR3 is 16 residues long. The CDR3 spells CATSRALGTGRTEAFF. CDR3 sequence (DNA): TGTGCCACCAGCAGAGCCCTCGGGACAGGGCGGACTGAAGCTTTCTTT.

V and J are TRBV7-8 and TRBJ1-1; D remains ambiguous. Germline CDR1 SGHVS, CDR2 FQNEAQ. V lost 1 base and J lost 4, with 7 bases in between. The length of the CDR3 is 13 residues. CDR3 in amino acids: CASSLVRSTEAFF. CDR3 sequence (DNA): TGTGCCAGCAGCTTAGTTAGGAGCACTGAAGCTTTCTTT. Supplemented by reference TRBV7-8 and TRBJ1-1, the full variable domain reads GAGVSQSPRYKVAKRGQDVALRCDPISGHVSLFWYQQALGQGPEFLTYFQNEAQLDKSGLPSDRFFAERPEGSVSTLKIQRTQQEDSAVYLCASSLVRSTEAFFGQGTRLTVV.

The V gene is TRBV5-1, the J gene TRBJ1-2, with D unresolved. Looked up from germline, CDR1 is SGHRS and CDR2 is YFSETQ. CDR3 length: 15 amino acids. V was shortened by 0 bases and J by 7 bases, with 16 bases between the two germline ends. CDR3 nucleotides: TGCGCCAGCAGCTTGGCAGACATTAAGTCCGGTGGCTACACCTTC. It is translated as CASSLADIKSGGYTF.

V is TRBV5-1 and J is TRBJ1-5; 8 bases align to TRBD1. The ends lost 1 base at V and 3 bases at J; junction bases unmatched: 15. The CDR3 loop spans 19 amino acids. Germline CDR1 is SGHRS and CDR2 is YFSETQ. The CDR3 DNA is TGCGCCAGCAGCTTGCAACGACAGGGGAAGATGGGGAACAATCAGCCCCAGCATTTT. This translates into CASSLQRQGKMGNNQPQHF.

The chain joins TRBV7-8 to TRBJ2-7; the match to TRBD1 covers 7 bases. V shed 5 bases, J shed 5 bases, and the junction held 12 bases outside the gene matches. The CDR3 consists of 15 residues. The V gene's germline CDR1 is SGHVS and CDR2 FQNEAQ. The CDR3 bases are TGTGCCAGCAGCCCCCGACAGGGAGTAGTTAACGAGCAGTACTTC. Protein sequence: CASSPRQGVVNEQYF.

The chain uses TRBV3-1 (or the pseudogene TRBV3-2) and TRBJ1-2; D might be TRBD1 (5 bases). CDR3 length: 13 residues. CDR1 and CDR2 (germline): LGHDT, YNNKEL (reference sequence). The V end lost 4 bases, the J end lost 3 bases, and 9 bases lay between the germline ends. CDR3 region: CASSPTGDYGYTF. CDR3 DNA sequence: TGTGCCAGCAGCCCAACAGGAGACTATGGCTACACCTTC.

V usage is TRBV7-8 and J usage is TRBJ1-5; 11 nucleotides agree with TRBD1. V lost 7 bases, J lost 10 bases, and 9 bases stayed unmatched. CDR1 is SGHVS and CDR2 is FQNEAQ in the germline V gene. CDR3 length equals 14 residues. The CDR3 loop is CASNDPGQGGPQHF. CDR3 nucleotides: TGTGCCAGCAACGACCCGGGACAGGGGGGCCCCCAGCATTTT.

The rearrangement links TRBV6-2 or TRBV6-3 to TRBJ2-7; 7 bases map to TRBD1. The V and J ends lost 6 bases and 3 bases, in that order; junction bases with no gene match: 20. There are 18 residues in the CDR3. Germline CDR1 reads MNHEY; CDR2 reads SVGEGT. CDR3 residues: CASSPDREGVIRIYEQYF. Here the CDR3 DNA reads TGTGCCAGCAGCCCCGACAGGGAAGGAGTTATAAGGATCTACGAGCAGTACTTC.